This T cell receptor beta chain was recovered during a study of cytotoxic CD8 clonotypes in ibrutinib-treated CLL. Study conclusions and caveats: Ibrutinib response saw clonality rise, and progression saw it return toward baseline.

J lost 8 bases, V lost 8 bases, and 18 bases had no gene match. The length of the CDR3 is 16 residues. The germline CDR1 and CDR2 sequences are MDHEN and SYDVKM. In the case of this clone: The target antigen is unknown.

Profiling relied on immunoSEQ multiplex PCR, and the TCRdb table lists in-frame clones only, not all of them. Of hundreds of thousands of clones in the sample, 67% were seen once. V gene TRBV28 combines with J gene TRBJ2-1; 7 bases are shared with TRBD2. The receptor's source is a human donor with chronic lymphocytic leukemia. The specimen comprised PBMCs, sampled after 36 months of ibrutinib treatment. The CDR3 loop is CASSGLGLPVGDEQFF. The CDR3 DNA reads as TGTGCCAGCTCAGGGCTGGGACTACCCGTCGGCGATGAGCAGTTCTTC.